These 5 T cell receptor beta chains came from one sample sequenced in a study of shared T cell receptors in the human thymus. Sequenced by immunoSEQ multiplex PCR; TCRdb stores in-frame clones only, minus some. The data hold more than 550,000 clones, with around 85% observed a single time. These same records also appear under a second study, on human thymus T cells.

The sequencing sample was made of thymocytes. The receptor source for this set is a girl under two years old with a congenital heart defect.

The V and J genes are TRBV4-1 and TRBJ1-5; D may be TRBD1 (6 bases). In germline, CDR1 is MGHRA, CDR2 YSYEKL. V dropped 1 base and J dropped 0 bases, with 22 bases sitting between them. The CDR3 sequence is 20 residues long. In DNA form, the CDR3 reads TGCGCCAGCAGCCAAGTAGAGGGGGTCCACCGAGACCTTAGCAATCAGCCCCAGCATTTT. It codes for CASSQVEGVHRDLSNQPQHF.

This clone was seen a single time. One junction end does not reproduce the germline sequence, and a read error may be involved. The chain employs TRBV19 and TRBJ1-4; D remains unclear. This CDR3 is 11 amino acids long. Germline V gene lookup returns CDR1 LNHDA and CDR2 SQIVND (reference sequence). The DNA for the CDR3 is TGTGCCAGTAGTGTTAGGCTAGGAGATGTTTTT. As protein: CASSVRLGDVF.

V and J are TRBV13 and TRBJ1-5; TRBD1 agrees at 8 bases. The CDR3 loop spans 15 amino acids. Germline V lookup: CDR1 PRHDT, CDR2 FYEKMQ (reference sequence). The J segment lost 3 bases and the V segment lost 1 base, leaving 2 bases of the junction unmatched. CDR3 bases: TGTGCCAGCAGCTTAGCAGGGGGCTTCAATCAGCCCCAGCATTTT. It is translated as CASSLAGGFNQPQHF.

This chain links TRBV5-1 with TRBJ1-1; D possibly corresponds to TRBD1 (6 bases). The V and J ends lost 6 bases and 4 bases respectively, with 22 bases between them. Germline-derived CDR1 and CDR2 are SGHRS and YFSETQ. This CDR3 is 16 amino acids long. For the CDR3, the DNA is TGCGCCAGCAACCTCAGGGAAGGGGGGGTAGCCACTGAAGCTTTCTTT. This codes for CASNLREGGVATEAFF.

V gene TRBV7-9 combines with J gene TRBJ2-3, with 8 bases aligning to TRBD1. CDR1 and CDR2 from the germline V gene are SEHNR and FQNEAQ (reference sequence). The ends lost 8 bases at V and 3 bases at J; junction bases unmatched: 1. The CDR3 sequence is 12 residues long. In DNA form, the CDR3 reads TGTGCCAGCCGACAGGGGACAGATACGCAGTATTTT. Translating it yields CASRQGTDTQYF.